One sample yielded the 8 T cell receptor beta chains listed below, sequenced in a study of cytomegalovirus exposure and HLA in healthy donors. With 60 Vbeta and 13 Jbeta primers, the PCR was carried out. The data were produced by immunoSEQ multiplex PCR, yet TCRdb's version contains in-frame clones alone and is incomplete. This table holds more than 65,000 clones, roughly 78% found once. The sequencing input was PBMCs. All receptors derive from a man aged 18 to 29 in good health and CMV-seronegative.

This sequence joins TRBV29-1 and TRBJ2-7, with TRBD1 identical over 8 bases. Germline CDR1 SQVTM, CDR2 ANQGSEA. The CDR3 length is 15 residues. The V segment lost 5 bases and the J segment 6 bases; nucleotides outside the gene matches: 15. The CDR3 reads CSVCWMMDRVGEQYF. The DNA of the CDR3 is TGCAGCGTTTGTTGGATGATGGACAGGGTAGGCGAGCAGTACTTC.

About this clone: Sequence at one end of the junction differs from germline and may be a read error. V is TRBV11-2 and J is TRBJ1-1; D unclear. Germline loops: CDR1 SGHAT, CDR2 FQNNGV. This CDR3 is built from 13 residues. This CDR3 reads CASRLAVNTEAFF. The DNA of the CDR3 is TGTGCCAGCAGATTAGCAGTGAACACTGAAGCTTTCTTT.

The V gene is TRBV6-1, the J gene TRBJ2-3; tentative D call: TRBD2 (5 bases). CDR1 and CDR2 from the germline V gene are MNHNS and SASEGT. V was cut by 6 bases and J by 5 bases, with 12 bases left in between. This CDR3 spans 13 amino acids. CDR3 DNA: TGTGCCAGCAGCCCTTTGCGGGTAGATACGCAGTATTTT. Its protein product is CASSPLRVDTQYF.

V is TRBV5-1 and J is TRBJ2-6, with a tentative D call TRBD2 (6 bases). In germline, CDR1 is SGHRS, CDR2 YFSETQ. V was clipped by 4 bases and J by 0 bases, with 8 bases between them. This CDR3 is built from 15 residues. In DNA form, the CDR3 reads TGCGCCAGCAGCCCGGAGGGCTCTGGGGCCAACGTCCTGACTTTC. As protein: CASSPEGSGANVLTF.

The chain links TRBV28 to TRBJ1-2; the match to TRBD1 covers 12 bases. V shed 3 bases and J 0 bases; nucleotides not matched to a gene: 5. The CDR3 is 17 residues long. Germline V gene lookup returns CDR1 MDHEN and CDR2 SYDVKM. CDR3 DNA: TGTGCCAGCAGTTTCCTGGGACAGGGGGCGCCTAACTATGGCTACACCTTC. It is translated as CASSFLGQGAPNYGYTF.

This clone was seen only once. The chain uses TRBV7-9 and TRBJ1-2, with D possibly matching TRBD1 (6 bases). The CDR3 has 15 residues. The germline V gene has CDR1 SEHNR and CDR2 FQNEAQ (reference sequence). The germline V and J ends were trimmed by 3 bases and 4 bases, with 15 bases remaining between them. The CDR3 nucleotides are TGTGCCAGCAGCTTGGACAGACTAGCACCCTATGGCTACACCTTC. Its protein product is CASSLDRLAPYGYTF.

This chain's CDR3 is CATSRPLVGGDTQYF. CDR3 in DNA: TGTGCCACCAGCAGGCCACTAGTGGGAGGCGATACGCAGTATTTT. The V gene is TRBV15, the J gene TRBJ2-3; D is possibly TRBD2 (6 bases). V was shortened by 3 bases and J by 6 bases, with 16 bases between the two germline ends. Germline CDR1 and CDR2: LNHNV and YYDKDF (reference sequence). CDR3 length: 15 amino acids.

About this clone itself: An end of the junction differs from the germline gene, which may be a read error. The V gene is TRBV27, the J gene TRBJ1-2, with D possibly being TRBD1 (6 bases). The CDR3 runs to 14 residues. The germline gives CDR1 MNHEY, CDR2 SMNVEV (reference sequence). DNA of the CDR3: TGTGCCAACAGTTTCGGGGGGGCCGGGTATGGCTACACCTTC. This encodes CANSFGGAGYGYTF.